This entry features one TCR beta chain sequence. The data derive from a study of cytotoxic CD8 clonotypes in ibrutinib-treated CLL. Unmatched junction bases numbered 11, after V lost 4 bases and J lost 0 bases. Per the germline V gene, CDR1 is SNHLY and CDR2 is FYNNEI. The CDR3 sequence is 20 residues long. Produced via immunoSEQ multiplex PCR; TCRdb's table is partial and in-frame only. The data show about 160,000 clones, 81% seen once. The TCR was taken from a human donor with chronic lymphocytic leukemia. This chain joins TRBV2 and TRBJ2-1, with 14 bases lining up with TRBD2. The sample here was PBMCs, taken after 12 months of ibrutinib treatment. CDR3 sequence (DNA): TGTGCCAGCAGTGCCTCCGGACTAGCGGGGGGCCGCTCCTCCTACAATGAGCAGTTCTTC. This codes for CASSASGLAGGRSSYNEQFF.